The sequence of this T cell receptor beta chain was determined in a study of beta chain features in type 1 diabetes. Notes on the study in general: The study found that naive, central memory and Treg TCRB repertoires appeared more similar in patients than in healthy donors. Type 1 diabetes patients had TCRB CDR3s that were shorter (moderately but significantly so) in all four CD4+ subsets.

Comments on this clone: Antigen specificity is unknown.

The whole isolated RNA underwent reverse transcription, so sequencing captured expressed TCRB transcripts. Profiled with immunoSEQ multiplex PCR; TCRdb holds only in-frame clones, not every one. In the table there are 100,000 to 150,000 clones, 7% to 10% of which are singletons. Germline lookup yields CDR1 SEHNR and CDR2 FQNEAQ (reference sequence). V dropped 4 bases and J dropped 9 bases, with 10 bases sitting between them. This CDR3 contains 12 residues. The origin of this receptor is a man aged 30 to 39 with type 1 diabetes. Sequenced material: central memory CD4+ T cells from blood. The chain recombines TRBV7-9 with TRBJ2-1; D gene uncertain. CDR3 nucleotides: TGTGCCAGCAGCTCCTTCTTCGTTGAGCAGTTCTTC. Translation: CASSSFFVEQFF.